This T cell receptor beta chain was obtained from a study of sequential checkpoint blockade in melanoma. Looking at the study overall: Patients were randomized 1:1 to nivolumab-then-ipilimumab or ipilimumab-then-nivolumab first-line. After both sequences, patients received maintenance nivolumab.

The repertoire was sequenced with immunoSEQ multiplex PCR; TCRdb's copy has only in-frame clones and lacks some. The sample includes about 1,700 clones, around four fifths of them seen just once. Treatment reported: randomized to nivolumab then ipilimumab (arm A) or the reverse (arm B). DNA-damaging chemotherapy had not been given to any patient beforehand. Sorted cells were live CD3+CD8+, lacking CD19 and CD56, from PBMCs. J lost 8 bases, V lost 5 bases, and 6 bases had no gene match. The CDR3 is made up of 13 amino acids. Germline CDR1 and CDR2: MNHNS and SASEGT. The sequenced sample was CD8+ T cells sorted from blood (inferred from file names), obtained from a patient given nivolumab and ipilimumab in sequence. This sequence joins TRBV6-1 and TRBJ1-2; TRBD1 matches at 9 bases. This TCR came from a human donor with melanoma. The DNA for the CDR3 is TGTGCCAGCAGTCGACAGGGGGAAGACGGCTACACCTTC. This translates into CASSRQGEDGYTF.